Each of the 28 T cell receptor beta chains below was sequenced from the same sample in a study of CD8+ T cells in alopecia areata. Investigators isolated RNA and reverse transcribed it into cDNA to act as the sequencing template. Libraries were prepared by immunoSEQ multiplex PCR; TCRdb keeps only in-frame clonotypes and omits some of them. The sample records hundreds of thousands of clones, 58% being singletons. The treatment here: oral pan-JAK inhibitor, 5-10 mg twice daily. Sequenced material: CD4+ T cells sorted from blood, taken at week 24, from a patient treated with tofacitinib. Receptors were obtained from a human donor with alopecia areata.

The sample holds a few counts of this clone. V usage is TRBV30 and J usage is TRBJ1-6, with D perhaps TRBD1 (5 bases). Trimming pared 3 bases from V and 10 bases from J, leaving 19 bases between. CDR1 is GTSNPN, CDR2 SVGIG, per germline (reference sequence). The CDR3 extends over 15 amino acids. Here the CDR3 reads CAWSPRDNIGSPLHF. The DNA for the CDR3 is TGTGCCTGGAGCCCCAGGGATAACATAGGATCACCCCTCCACTTT.

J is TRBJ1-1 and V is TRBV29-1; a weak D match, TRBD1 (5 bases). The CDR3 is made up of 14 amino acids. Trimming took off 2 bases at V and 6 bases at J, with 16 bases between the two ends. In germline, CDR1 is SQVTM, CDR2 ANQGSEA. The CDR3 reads CSVEHAAGRAEAFF. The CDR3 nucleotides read TGCAGCGTTGAACACGCGGCAGGGAGGGCTGAAGCTTTCTTT. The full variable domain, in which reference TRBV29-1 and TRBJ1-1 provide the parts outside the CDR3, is SAVISQKPSRDICQRGTSLTIQCQVDSQVTMMFWYRQQPGQSLTLIATANQGSEATYESGFVIDKFPISRPNLTFSTLTVSNMSPEDSSIYLCSVEHAAGRAEAFFGQGTRLTVV.

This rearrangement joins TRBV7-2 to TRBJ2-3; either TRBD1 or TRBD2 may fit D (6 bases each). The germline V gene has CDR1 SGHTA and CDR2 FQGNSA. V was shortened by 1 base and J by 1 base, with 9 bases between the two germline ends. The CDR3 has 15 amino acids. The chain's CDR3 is CASSLVGGRTDTQYF. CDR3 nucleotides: TGTGCCAGCAGCTTAGTAGGGGGGCGCACAGATACGCAGTATTTT.

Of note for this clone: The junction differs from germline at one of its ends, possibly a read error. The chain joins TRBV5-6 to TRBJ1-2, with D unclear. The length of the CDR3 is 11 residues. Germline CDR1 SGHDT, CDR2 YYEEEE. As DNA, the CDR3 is TGTGCCAGCAGCTTTCGTGACATTTGGGCCTTC. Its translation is CASSFRDIWAF. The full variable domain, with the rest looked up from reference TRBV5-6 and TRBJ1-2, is DAGVTQSPTHLIKTRGQQVTLRCSPKSGHDTVSWYQQALGQGPQFIFQYYEEEERQRGNFPDRFSGHQFPNYSSELNVNALLLGDSALYLCASSFRDIWAFGSGTRLTVV.

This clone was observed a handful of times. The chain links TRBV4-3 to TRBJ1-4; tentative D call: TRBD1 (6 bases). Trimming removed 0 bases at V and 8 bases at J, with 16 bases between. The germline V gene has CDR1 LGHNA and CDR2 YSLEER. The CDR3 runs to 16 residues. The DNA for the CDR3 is TGCGCCAGCAGCCAAGAAGGATCGGGGGCGGGGGAAAAACTGTTTTTT. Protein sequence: CASSQEGSGAGEKLFF.

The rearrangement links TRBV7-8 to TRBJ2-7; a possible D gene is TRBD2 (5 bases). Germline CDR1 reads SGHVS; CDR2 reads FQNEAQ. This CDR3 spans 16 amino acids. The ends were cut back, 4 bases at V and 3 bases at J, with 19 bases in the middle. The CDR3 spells CASSSDSVTRGYEQYF. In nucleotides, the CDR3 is TGTGCCAGCAGCTCGGATTCTGTTACTCGGGGCTACGAGCAGTACTTC.

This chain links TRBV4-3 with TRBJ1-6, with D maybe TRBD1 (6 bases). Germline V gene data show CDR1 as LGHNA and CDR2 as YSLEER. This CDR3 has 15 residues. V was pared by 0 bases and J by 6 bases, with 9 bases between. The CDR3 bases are TGCGCCAGCAGCCAAGAAGGGGGGAGTAATTCACCCCTCCACTTT. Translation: CASSQEGGSNSPLHF.

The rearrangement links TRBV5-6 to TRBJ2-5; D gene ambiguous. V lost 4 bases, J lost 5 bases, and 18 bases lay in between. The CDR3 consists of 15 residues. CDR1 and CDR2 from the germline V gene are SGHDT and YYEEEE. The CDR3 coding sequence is TGTGCCAGCAGCACCAACATCCGGAAGAAGGAGACCCAGTACTTC. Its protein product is CASSTNIRKKETQYF.

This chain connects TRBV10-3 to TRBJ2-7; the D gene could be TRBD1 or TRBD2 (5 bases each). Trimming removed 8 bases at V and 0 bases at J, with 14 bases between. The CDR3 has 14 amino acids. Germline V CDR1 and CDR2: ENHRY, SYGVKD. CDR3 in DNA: TGTGCCATCGGGGACCACAGCTACTCCTACGAGCAGTACTTC. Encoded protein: CAIGDHSYSYEQYF.

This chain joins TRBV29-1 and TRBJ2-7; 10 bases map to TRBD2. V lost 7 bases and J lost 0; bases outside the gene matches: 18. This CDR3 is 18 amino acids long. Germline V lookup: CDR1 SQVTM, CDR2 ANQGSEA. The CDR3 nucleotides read TGCAGCGCGACGAACGGGGGGTATGGACTAGCGGCCTCCTACGAGCAGTACTTC. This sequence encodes CSATNGGYGLAASYEQYF.

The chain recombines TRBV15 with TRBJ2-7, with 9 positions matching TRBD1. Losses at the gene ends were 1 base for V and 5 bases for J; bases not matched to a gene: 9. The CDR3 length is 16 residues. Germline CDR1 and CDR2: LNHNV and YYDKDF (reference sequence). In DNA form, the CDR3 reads TGTGCCACCAGCAGAGCACGCGACAGGGGGTTCAACGAGCAGTACTTC. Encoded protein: CATSRARDRGFNEQYF.

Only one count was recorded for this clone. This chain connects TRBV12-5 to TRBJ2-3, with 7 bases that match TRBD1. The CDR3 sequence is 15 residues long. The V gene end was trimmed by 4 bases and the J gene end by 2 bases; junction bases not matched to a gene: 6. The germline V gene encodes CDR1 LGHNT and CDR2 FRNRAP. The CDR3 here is CASGSGQLPTDTQYF. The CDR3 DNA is TGTGCTAGTGGTTCGGGACAGCTACCCACAGATACGCAGTATTTT.

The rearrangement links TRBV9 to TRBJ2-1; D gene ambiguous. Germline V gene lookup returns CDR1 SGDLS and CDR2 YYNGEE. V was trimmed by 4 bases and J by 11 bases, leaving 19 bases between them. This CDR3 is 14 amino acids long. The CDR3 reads CASSLDQQGLQQFF. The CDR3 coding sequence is TGTGCCAGCAGCTTGGACCAGCAAGGGCTTCAGCAGTTCTTC.

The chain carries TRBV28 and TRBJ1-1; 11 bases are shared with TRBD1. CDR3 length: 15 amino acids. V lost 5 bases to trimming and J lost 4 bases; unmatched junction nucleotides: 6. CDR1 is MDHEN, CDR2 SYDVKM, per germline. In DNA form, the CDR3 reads TGTGCCAGCAGTCGCCCCGGGACAGGGGGCACTGAAGCTTTCTTT. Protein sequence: CASSRPGTGGTEAFF.

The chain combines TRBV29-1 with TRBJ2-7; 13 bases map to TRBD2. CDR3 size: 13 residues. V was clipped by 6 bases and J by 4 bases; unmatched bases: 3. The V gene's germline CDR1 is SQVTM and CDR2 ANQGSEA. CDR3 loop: CSVTLAGGYEQYF. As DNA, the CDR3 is TGCAGCGTGACACTAGCGGGGGGGTACGAGCAGTACTTC.

The CDR3 sequence is CASSRDSATNEKLFF. The CDR3 coding sequence is TGTGCCAGTAGCCGTGACAGTGCAACTAATGAAAAACTGTTTTTT. The chain uses TRBV19 and TRBJ1-4; D is perhaps TRBD1 (5 bases). Germline CDR1 LNHDA, CDR2 SQIVND (reference sequence). The CDR3 has 15 residues. V was clipped by 6 bases and J by 0 bases, with 11 bases between them. The full variable domain, completed using reference TRBV19 and TRBJ1-4, is DGGITQSPKYLFRKEGQNVTLSCEQNLNHDAMYWYRQDPGQGLRLIYYSQIVNDFQKGDIAEGYSVSREKKESFPLTVTSAQKNPTAFYLCASSRDSATNEKLFFGSGTQLSVL.

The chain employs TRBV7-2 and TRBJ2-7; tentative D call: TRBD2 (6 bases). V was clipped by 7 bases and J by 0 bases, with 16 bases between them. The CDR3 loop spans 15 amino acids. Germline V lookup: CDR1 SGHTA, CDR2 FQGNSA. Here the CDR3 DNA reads TGTGCCAGCACCCGAGCGGGTGGGGGCTCCTACGAGCAGTACTTC. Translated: CASTRAGGGSYEQYF.

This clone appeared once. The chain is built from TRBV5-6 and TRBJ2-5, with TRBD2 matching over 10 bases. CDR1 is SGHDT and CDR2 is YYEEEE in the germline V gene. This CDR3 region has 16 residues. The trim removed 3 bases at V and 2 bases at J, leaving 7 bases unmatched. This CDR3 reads CASSSPGLATQETQYF. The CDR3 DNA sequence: TGTGCCAGCAGCTCACCGGGACTAGCGACACAAGAGACCCAGTACTTC.

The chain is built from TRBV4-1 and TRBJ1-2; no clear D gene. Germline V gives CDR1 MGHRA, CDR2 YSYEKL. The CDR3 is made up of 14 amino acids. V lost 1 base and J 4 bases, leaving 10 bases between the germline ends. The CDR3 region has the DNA TGCGCCAGCAGCCAAGTGGGAGGCAGCTATGGCTACACCTTC. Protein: CASSQVGGSYGYTF.

CDR3 loop: CASSHPDRSYGYTF. The CDR3 nucleotides are TGTGCCAGCAGCCATCCCGACAGGAGCTATGGCTACACCTTC. V usage is TRBV4-2 and J usage is TRBJ1-2, with TRBD1 as a possible D gene (6 bases). From germline, CDR1 is LGHNA and CDR2 YNFKEQ. The length of the CDR3 is 14 residues. V was pared by 3 bases and J by 4 bases, with 12 bases between.

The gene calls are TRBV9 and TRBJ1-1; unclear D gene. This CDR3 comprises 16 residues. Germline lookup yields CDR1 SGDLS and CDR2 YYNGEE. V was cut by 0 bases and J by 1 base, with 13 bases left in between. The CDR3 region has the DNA TGTGCCAGCAGCGTAGGCGCGGCGGGGTGGAACACTGAAGCTTTCTTT. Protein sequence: CASSVGAAGWNTEAFF.

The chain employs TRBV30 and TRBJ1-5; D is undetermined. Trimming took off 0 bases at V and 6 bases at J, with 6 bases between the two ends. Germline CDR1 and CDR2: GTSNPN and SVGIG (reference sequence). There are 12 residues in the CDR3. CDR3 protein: CAWSVHGQPQHF. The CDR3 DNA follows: TGTGCCTGGAGTGTACATGGTCAGCCCCAGCATTTT.

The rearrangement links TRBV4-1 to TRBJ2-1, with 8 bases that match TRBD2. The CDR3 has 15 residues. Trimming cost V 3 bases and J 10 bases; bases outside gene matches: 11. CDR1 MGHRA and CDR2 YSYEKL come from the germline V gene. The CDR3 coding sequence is TGCGCCAGCAGCCAGATCGACGGACCGGGGGGGGAGCAGTTCTTC. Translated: CASSQIDGPGGEQFF.

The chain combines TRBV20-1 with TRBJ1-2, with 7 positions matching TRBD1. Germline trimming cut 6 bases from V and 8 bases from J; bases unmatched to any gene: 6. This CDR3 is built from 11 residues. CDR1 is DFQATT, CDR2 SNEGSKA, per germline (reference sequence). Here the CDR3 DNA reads TGCAGTGCAGCAGGGGGTTCAGGCTACACCTTC. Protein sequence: CSAAGGSGYTF.

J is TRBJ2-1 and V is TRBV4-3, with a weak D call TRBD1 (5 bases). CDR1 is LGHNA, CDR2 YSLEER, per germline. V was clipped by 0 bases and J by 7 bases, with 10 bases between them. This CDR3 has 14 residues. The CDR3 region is CASSQDAKGNEQFF. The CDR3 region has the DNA TGCGCCAGCAGCCAAGATGCGAAGGGGAATGAGCAGTTCTTC.

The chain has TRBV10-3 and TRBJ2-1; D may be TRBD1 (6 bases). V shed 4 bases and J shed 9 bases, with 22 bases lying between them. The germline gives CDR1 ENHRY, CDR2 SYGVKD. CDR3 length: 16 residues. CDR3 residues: CAISVRDIRDQSEQFF. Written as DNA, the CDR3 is TGTGCCATCAGTGTCCGGGACATAAGGGATCAATCTGAGCAGTTCTTC.

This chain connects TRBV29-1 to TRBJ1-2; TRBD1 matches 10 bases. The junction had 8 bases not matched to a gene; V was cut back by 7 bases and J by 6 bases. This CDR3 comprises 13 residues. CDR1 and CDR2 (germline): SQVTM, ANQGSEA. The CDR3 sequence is CSAGTGVQDGYTF. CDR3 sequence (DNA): TGCAGCGCCGGGACAGGGGTGCAGGATGGCTACACCTTC. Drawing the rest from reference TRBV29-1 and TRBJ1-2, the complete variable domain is SAVISQKPSRDICQRGTSLTIQCQVDSQVTMMFWYRQQPGQSLTLIATANQGSEATYESGFVIDKFPISRPNLTFSTLTVSNMSPEDSSIYLCSAGTGVQDGYTFGSGTRLTVV.

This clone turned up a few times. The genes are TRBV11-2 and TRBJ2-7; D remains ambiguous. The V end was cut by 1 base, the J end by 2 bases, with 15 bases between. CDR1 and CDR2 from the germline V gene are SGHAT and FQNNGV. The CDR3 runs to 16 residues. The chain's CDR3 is CASSLAWRSPTYEQYF. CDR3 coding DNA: TGTGCCAGCAGCTTAGCTTGGCGCTCCCCAACCTACGAGCAGTACTTC.